This T cell receptor (beta chain) appears in the sequencing data of a study of cytomegalovirus exposure and HLA in healthy donors. Researchers ran the PCR with 60 Vbeta and 13 Jbeta primers. Data came from immunoSEQ multiplex PCR; TCRdb stores just in-frame clones and leaves some out. This sample has 200,000 to 250,000 clones, with about 70% found just once. Germline V gene data show CDR1 as SGDLS and CDR2 as YYNGEE. There are 14 residues in the CDR3. Trimming left V 0 bases short and J 6 bases short, with 12 bases between. In regard to this clone: Its antigen is currently unknown.

Study-level results: For most TCR sequences rarity was the rule, although some public TCRs occurred in many donors.

Source material: PBMCs. This clonotype originated in a woman younger than 45 in good health and CMV-seronegative. The chain is built from TRBV9 and TRBJ1-1, with D perhaps TRBD1 (6 bases). Here the CDR3 DNA reads TGTGCCAGCAGCGTAGTAGGGGAGGGGGCTGAAGCTTTCTTT. Amino acid sequence: CASSVVGEGAEAFF.